This TCR beta chain came from a study of blood T cell repertoires in COVID-19. Study as a whole: The study drew acute and convalescent COVID-19 samples from the United States, Italy and Spain.

The CDR3 length is 14 residues. From germline, CDR1 is SGHVS and CDR2 FQNEAQ. V dropped 5 bases and J dropped 2; count of bases not matched to a gene: 2. The authors' processing: Estimated nucleated cell counts came from reference gene primer amplification. Generated by immunoSEQ multiplex PCR, the TCRdb table keeps only in-frame clones and is missing some. V and J calls and clone size are copied from that table; D and trimming were computed from the DNA. The sample holds approximately 170,000 clones, about nine tenths seen once. The sequenced sample was peripheral blood. The chain recombines TRBV7-8 with TRBJ1-5; 8 nucleotides agree with TRBD1. This clonotype was sampled from a man aged 60-69 years with active or convalescent COVID-19. CDR3 region: CASSPGQGNQPQHF. The CDR3 bases are TGTGCCAGCAGCCCGGGACAGGGCAATCAGCCCCAGCATTTT.